A single T cell receptor (beta chain) is shown here with its context. The sample is drawn from a study of blood T cell repertoires in COVID-19. Whole-study context: From the United States, Italy and Spain came samples of acute and convalescent COVID-19.

Assay used: immunoSEQ multiplex PCR; TCRdb lists only in-frame clones, some missing. In the table there are about 240,000 clones, around 87% of which are singletons. The cohort comprised adults aged about 18 to 100 years residing in about 25 US areas. With 5 bases clipped from V and 4 bases from J, the junction kept 14 bases outside the gene matches. Germline loops: CDR1 MNHEY, CDR2 SMNVEV (reference sequence). The CDR3 runs 18 residues. V is TRBV27 and J is TRBJ2-7; 13 nucleotides agree with TRBD2. The TCR sequence derives from a woman aged 35 to 49 with acute COVID-19. Specimen: PBMCs or T cells enriched from blood (not recorded which). This chain's CDR3 is CASSPMRTSGSWSYEQYF. The CDR3 nucleotides are TGTGCCAGCAGTCCTATGCGGACTAGCGGGAGTTGGTCGTACGAGCAGTACTTC.